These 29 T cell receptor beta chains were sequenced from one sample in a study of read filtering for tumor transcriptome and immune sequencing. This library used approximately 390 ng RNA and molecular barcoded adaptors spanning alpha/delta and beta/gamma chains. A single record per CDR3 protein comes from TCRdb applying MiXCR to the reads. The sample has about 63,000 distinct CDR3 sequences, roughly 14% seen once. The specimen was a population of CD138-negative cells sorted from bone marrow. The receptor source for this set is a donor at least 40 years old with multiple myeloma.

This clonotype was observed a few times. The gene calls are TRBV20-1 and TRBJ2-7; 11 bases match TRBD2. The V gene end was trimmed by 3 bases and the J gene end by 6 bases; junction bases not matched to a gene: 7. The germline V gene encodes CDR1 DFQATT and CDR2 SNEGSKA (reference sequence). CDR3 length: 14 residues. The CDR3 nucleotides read TGCAGTGCTAGTCAACTAGCGGGAGCTGTCGAGCAGTACTTC. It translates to CSASQLAGAVEQYF.

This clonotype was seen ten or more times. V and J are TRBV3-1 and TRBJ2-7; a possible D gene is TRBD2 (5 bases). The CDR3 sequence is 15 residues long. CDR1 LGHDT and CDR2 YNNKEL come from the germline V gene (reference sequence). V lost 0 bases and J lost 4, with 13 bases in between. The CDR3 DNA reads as TGTGCCAGCAGCCAAGATCTCAGGAGGTCGTACGAGCAGTACTTC. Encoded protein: CASSQDLRRSYEQYF.

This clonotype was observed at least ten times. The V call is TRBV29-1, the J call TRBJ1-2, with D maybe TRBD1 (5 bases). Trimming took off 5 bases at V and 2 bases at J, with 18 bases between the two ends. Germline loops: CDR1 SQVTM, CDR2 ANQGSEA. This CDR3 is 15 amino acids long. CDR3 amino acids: CSVPGTPGANYGYTF. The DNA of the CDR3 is TGCAGCGTTCCCGGGACTCCCGGCGCGAACTATGGCTACACCTTC.

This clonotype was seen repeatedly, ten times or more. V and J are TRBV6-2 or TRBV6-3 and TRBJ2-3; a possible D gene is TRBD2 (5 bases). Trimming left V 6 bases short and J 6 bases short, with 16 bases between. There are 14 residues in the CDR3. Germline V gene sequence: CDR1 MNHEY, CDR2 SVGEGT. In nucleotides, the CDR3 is TGTGCCAGCAGCCGGCGGACCGGCGGGGATACGCAGTATTTT. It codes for CASSRRTGGDTQYF.

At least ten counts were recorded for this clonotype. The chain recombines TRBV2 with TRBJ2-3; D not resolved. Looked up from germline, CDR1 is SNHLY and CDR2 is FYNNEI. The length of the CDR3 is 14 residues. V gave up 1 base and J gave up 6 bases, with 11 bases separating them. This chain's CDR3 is CASSEGQQRDTQYF. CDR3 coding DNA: TGTGCCAGCAGTGAAGGGCAGCAGAGGGATACGCAGTATTTT.

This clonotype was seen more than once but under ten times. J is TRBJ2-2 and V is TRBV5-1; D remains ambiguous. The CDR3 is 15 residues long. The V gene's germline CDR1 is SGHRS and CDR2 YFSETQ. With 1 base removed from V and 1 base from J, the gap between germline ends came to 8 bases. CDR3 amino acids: CASSLKSGNTGELFF. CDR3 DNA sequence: TGCGCCAGCAGCTTGAAGTCAGGGAACACCGGGGAGCTGTTTTTT.

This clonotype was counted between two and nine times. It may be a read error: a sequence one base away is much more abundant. CDR3 nucleotide sequence: TGTGCCAGCAGTTTCCAAGCGAACAGGGTGAGCACTGAAGCTTTCTTT. It translates to CASSFQANRVSTEAFF. This rearrangement joins TRBV27 to TRBJ1-1; possible D gene TRBD1, 6 bases. Trimming took 3 bases from V and 4 from J, leaving 18 bases between them. Germline CDR1 reads MNHEY; CDR2 reads SMNVEV (reference sequence). The CDR3 totals 16 residues.

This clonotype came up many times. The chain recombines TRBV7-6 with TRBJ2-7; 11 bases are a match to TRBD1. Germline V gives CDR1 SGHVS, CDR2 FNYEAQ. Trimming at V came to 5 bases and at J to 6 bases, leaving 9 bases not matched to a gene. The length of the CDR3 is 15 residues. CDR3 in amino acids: CASSAAGTGGSEQYF. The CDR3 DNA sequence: TGTGCCAGCAGCGCGGCCGGGACAGGGGGTAGCGAGCAGTACTTC.

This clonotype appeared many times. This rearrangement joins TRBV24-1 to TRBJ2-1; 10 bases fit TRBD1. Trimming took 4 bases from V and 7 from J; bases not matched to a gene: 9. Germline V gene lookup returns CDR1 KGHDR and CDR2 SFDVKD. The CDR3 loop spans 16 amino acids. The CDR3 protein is CATSESGTGVENEQFF. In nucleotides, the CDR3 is TGTGCCACCAGTGAGTCCGGGACAGGGGTCGAAAATGAGCAGTTCTTC.

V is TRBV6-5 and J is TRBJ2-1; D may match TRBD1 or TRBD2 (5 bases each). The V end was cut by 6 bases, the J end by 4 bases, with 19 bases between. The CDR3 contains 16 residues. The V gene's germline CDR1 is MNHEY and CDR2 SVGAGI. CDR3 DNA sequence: TGTGCCAGCAGAAGGGAACCGGGACGGTTATACAATGAGCAGTTCTTC. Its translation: CASRREPGRLYNEQFF.

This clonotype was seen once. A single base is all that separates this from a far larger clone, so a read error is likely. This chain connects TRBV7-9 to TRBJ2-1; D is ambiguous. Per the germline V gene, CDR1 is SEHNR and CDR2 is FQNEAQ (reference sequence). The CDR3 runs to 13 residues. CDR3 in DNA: TGTGCCAGCAGCTTAGGTCCCTACAATGAGCGGTTCTTC. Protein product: CASSLGPYNERFF.

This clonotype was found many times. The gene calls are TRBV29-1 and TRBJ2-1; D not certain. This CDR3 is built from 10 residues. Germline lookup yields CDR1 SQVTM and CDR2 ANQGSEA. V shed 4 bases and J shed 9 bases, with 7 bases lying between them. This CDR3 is CSVGRGEQFF. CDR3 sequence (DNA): TGCAGCGTTGGACGTGGTGAGCAGTTCTTC.

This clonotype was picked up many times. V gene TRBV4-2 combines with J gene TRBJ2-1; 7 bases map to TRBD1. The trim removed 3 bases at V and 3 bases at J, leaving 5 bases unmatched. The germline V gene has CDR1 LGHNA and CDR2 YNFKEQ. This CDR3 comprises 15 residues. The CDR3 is CASSHGDRVYNEQFF. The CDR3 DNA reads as TGTGCCAGCAGCCACGGGGACAGAGTCTACAATGAGCAGTTCTTC.

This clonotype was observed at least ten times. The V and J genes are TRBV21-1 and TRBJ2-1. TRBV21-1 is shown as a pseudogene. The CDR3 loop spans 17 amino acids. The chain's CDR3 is CASSKRYAGSSCNEQFF. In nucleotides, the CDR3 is TGTGCCAGCAGCAAAAGATATGCCGGGAGTTCTTGCAATGAGCAGTTCTTC.

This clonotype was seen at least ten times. Here the CDR3 reads CASSDGDVRGKLFF. DNA of the CDR3: TGTGCCAGCAGTGATGGGGACGTCCGTGGAAAACTGTTTTTT. The chain has TRBV27 and TRBJ1-4, with TRBD1 as a possible D gene (5 bases). Germline V gives CDR1 MNHEY, CDR2 SMNVEV (reference sequence). V gave up 5 bases and J gave up 10 bases, with 17 bases separating them. The CDR3 consists of 14 residues.

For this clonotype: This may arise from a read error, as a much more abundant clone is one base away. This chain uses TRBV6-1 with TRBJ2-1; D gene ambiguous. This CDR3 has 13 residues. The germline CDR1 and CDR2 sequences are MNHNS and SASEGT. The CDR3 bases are TGTGCCAGCAGTGGGGTCTTTACGGATGAGCAGTCCTTC. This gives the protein CASSGVFTDEQSF.

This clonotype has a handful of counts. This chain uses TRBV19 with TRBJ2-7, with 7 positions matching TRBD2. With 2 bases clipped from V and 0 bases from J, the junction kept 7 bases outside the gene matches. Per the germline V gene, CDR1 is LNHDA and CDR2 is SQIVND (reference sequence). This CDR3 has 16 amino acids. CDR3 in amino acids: CASSIFGAGTSYEQYF. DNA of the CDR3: TGTGCCAGTAGTATATTTGGAGCGGGGACCTCCTACGAGCAGTACTTC. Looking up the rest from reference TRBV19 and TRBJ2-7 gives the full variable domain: DGGITQSPKYLFRKEGQNVTLSCEQNLNHDAMYWYRQDPGQGLRLIYYSQIVNDFQKGDIAEGYSVSREKKESFPLTVTSAQKNPTAFYLCASSIFGAGTSYEQYFGPGTRLTVT.

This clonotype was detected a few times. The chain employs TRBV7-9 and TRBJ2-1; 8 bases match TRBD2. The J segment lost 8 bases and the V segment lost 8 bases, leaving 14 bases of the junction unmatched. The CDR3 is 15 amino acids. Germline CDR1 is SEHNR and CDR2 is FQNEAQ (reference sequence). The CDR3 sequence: CASGRSGTSGDEQFF. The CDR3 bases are TGTGCCAGCGGCCGGTCCGGGACTAGTGGAGATGAGCAGTTCTTC.

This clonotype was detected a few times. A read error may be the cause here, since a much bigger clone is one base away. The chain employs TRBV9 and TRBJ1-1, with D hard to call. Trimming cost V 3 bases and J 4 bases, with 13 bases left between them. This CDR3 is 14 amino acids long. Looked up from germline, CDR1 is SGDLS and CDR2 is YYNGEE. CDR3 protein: CASSAPLGSTEAFF. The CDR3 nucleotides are TGTGCCAGCAGCGCCCCCCTGGGCAGCACTGAAGCTTTCTTT.

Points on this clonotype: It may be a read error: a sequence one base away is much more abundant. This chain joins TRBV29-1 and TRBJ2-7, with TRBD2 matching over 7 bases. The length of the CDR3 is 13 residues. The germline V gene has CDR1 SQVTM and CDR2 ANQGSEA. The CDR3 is CSVEAPSGYKQYF. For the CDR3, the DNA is TGCAGCGTTGAGGCCCCTAGCGGCTACAAGCAGTACTTC.

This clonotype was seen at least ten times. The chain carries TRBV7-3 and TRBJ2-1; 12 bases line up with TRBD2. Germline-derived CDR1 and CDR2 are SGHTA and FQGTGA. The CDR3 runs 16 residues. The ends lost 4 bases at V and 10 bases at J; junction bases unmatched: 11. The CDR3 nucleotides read TGTGCCAGCAGCTCCCTCGCTAGCGGGAGGGCCGGGGAGCAGTTCTTC. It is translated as CASSSLASGRAGEQFF. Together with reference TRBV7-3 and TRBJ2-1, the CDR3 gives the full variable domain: GAGVSQTPSNKVTEKGKYVELRCDPISGHTALYWYRQSLGQGPEFLIYFQGTGAADDSGLPNDRFFAVRPEGSVSTLKIQRTERGDSAVYLCASSSLASGRAGEQFFGPGTRLTVL.

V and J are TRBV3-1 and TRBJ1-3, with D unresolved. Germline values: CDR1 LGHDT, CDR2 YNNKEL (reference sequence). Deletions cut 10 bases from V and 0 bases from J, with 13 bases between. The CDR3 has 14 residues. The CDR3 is CANPLCLSGNTIYF. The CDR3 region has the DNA TGTGCCAACCCCCTCTGCCTCTCTGGAAACACCATATATTTT.

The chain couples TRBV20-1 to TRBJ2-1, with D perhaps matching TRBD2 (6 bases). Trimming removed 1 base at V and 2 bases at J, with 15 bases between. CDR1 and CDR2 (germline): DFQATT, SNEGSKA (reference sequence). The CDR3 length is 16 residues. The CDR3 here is CSARAFTGLTYNEQFF. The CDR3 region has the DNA TGCAGTGCTAGAGCGTTTACGGGACTCACCTACAATGAGCAGTTCTTC.

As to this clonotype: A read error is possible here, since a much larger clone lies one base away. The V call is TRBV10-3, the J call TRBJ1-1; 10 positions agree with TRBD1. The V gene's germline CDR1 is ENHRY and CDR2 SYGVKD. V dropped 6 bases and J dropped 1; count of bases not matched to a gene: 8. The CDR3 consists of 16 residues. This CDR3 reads CAISRQGALSNTEAFF. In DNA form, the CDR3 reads TGTGCCATCAGCCGACAGGGGGCCCTTTCGAACACTGAAGCTTTCTTT.

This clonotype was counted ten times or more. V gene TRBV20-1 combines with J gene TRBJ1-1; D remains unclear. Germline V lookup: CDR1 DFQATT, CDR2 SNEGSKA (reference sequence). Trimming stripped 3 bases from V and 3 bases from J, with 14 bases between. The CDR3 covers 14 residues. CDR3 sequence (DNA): TGCAGTGCTAGTCCCTTCCCCGTGGACACTGAAGCTTTCTTT. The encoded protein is CSASPFPVDTEAFF.

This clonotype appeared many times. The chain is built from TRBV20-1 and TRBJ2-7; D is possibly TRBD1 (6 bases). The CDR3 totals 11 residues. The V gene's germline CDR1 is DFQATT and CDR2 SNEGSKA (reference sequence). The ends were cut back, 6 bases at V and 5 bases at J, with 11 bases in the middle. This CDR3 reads CSALTGNEQYF. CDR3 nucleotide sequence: TGCAGTGCCCTCACAGGGAACGAGCAGTACTTC.

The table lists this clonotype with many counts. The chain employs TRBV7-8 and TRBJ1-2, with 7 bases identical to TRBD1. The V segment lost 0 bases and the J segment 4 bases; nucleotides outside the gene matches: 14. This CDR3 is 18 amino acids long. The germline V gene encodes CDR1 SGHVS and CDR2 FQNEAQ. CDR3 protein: CASSLALGQTMGLYGYTF. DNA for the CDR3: TGTGCCAGCAGCTTAGCCCTGGGACAGACTATGGGCCTCTATGGCTACACCTTC.

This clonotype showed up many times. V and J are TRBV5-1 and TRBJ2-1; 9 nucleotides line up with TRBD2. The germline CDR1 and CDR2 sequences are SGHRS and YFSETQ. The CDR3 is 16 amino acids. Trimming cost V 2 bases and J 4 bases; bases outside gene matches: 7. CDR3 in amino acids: CASSFRMTSGYNEQFF. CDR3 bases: TGCGCCAGCAGCTTCCGAATGACTAGCGGTTACAATGAGCAGTTCTTC.

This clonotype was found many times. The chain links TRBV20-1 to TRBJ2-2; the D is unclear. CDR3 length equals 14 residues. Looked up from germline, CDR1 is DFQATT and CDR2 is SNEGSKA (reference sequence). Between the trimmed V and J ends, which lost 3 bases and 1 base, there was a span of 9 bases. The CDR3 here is CSASRQLNTGELFF. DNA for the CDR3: TGCAGTGCTAGTCGGCAGCTGAACACCGGGGAGCTGTTTTTT.